A selection of T cell receptor beta chains follows, all from one sample in a study of OX40 agonist ivuxolimab in advanced cancers. Clones were read by immunoSEQ multiplex PCR, and TCRdb kept only the in-frame ones, dropping some. The sample has roughly 34,000 clones; around four fifths are singletons. Here the sequenced sample was CD4+ or CD8+ T cells sorted from blood, taken in a trial of the OX40 agonist ivuxolimab. The source of these receptors is an adult with an advanced solid tumor such as melanoma, head and neck, liver or kidney cancer. Each CDR3 is given with its conserved first and last residue. Each record gives: V gene, J gene, D gene, clone size, CDR3 DNA, CDR3 protein. The D gene is left open where the match is weak. Size is omitted from some rows. Given values are once, few, many or a class for expanded clones.

TRBV7-2,TRBJ2-1,TRBD2,once,TGTGCCAGCAGCTTAGGGGGACTAGCGGGAGGGCCCTACAATGAGCAGTTCTTC,CASSLGGLAGGPYNEQFF
TRBV2,TRBJ2-1,NA,few,TGTGCCTCCCAATCCGCCTACAATGAGCAGTTCTTC,CASQSAYNEQFF
TRBV5-8,TRBJ1-1,NA,NA,TGTGCCAGCACCTCCCTGGGACGTAGGGCTGAAGCTTTCTTT,CASTSLGRRAEAFF
TRBV10-3,TRBJ1-1,NA,NA,TGTGCCATCAGTGATTCGGGCGGGAGGGGCACTGAAGCTTTCTTT,CAISDSGGRGTEAFF
TRBV27,TRBJ2-1,NA,NA,TGTGCCAGCAGGAAGAACGGTAATGAGCAGTTCTTC,CASRKNGNEQFF
TRBV11-3,TRBJ2-5,NA,NA,TGTGCCAGCAGCTGGGTTCCGTTAACTCCTCCGACAGGGGAGGGAGAGACCCAGTACTTC,CASSWVPLTPPTGEGETQYF
TRBV5-1,TRBJ2-7,NA,NA,TGCGCCAGCAGCTTGTTTCCAGGGTACGACTACGAGCAGTACTTC,CASSLFPGYDYEQYF
TRBV7-9,TRBJ1-5,NA,NA,TGTGCCAGCAGCTTATTTGAGGGTCATAGCAATCAGCCCCAGCATTTT,CASSLFEGHSNQPQHF
TRBV28,TRBJ2-7,NA,NA,TGTGCCAGCAACCCGGGGACCTACGAGCAGTACTTC,CASNPGTYEQYF
TRBV5-1,TRBJ1-2,TRBD1,NA,TGCGCCAGCAGGTTCTTTGCAGGGGGCAACTATGGCTACACCTTC,CASRFFAGGNYGYTF
TRBV7-6,TRBJ2-7,NA,NA,TGTGCCAGCAGCTTATCGGCGGGACCCTCCTACGAGCAGTACTTC,CASSLSAGPSYEQYF
TRBV28,TRBJ1-5,TRBD1,few,TGTGCCAGCAGCAGGGGACAGGGCGATCAGCCCCAGCATTTT,CASSRGQGDQPQHF
TRBV2,TRBJ1-1,NA,NA,TGTGCCAGCAGTGAGGTCCGAAACACTGAAGCTTTCTTT,CASSEVRNTEAFF
TRBV5-1,TRBJ2-1,TRBD2,NA,TGCGCCAGCAGCCCCCGGCTTGCGGGGGGGCCCATGGATGAGCAGTTCTTC,CASSPRLAGGPMDEQFF
TRBV9,TRBJ2-7,NA,few,TGTGCCAGCAGCCCACCGACAGACTCCTACGAGCAGTACTTC,CASSPPTDSYEQYF
TRBV9,TRBJ2-1,TRBD2,few,TGTGCCAGCAGCGTAGGGACTAGCATAATGAATGAGCAGTTCTTC,CASSVGTSIMNEQFF
TRBV28,TRBJ2-4,NA,NA,TGTGCCAGCACCGACGTGGGACCTGCAAACATTCAGTACTTC,CASTDVGPANIQYF
TRBV9,TRBJ2-1,NA,NA,TGTGCCAGCAGCGTAGATCCGGGCGAGGGGAATGAGCAGTTCTTC,CASSVDPGEGNEQFF
TRBV25-1,TRBJ2-1,NA,NA,TGTGCCAGCAGTGAGGGGGAGCAGTTCTTC,CASSEGEQFF
TRBV11-1,TRBJ1-1,NA,NA,TGTGCCAGCAGCTCTATCCGGACAGTCTACACTGAAGCTTTCTTT,CASSSIRTVYTEAFF
TRBV2,TRBJ1-1,NA,NA,TGTGCCAGCAACGGCGAAGGGGCAGGGAACACTGAAGCTTTCTTT,CASNGEGAGNTEAFF
TRBV28,TRBJ2-1,TRBD2,NA,TGTGCCAGCAGTTTACGCGGGAGTAGAGGTGAGCAGTTCTTC,CASSLRGSRGEQFF
TRBV19,TRBJ1-5,TRBD1,NA,TGTGCCAGTACCGAGGGTAGGGGGCTTGTTCAGCCCCAGCATTTT,CASTEGRGLVQPQHF
TRBV4-2,TRBJ2-7,NA,medium-sized,TGTGCCAGCAGCCAAGAAAGCGGGTTAAACTCCTACGAGCAGTACTTC,CASSQESGLNSYEQYF
TRBV7-7,TRBJ2-2,NA,NA,TGTGCCAGCGGGGCGACGAACACCGGGGAGCTGTTTTTT,CASGATNTGELFF
TRBV9,TRBJ2-7,NA,NA,TGTGCCAGCACCGTCGGCCCCGCGGAGTCGGGTTCCTACGAGCAGTACTTC,CASTVGPAESGSYEQYF
TRBV27,TRBJ1-5,NA,NA,TGTGCCAGCAGTTTCGGGGCACCCCCCTTGCCCCAGCATTTT,CASSFGAPPLPQHF
TRBV5-6,TRBJ1-4,TRBD1,NA,TGTGCCAGCAGCTTGATTCCCGGACAGGTTAATGAAAAACTGTTTTTT,CASSLIPGQVNEKLFF
TRBV7-9,TRBJ2-7,TRBD1,few,TGTGCCAGCAGCCCCGGACAGGGTGGTTACGAGCAGTACTTC,CASSPGQGGYEQYF
TRBV7-6,TRBJ2-1,NA,NA,TGTGCCAGCAGCTTATCAGGGACTGAGCAGTTCTTC,CASSLSGTEQFF
TRBV19,TRBJ2-1,NA,NA,TGTGCCAGTACCCCAGGGTTCGGCCTCGACAATGAGCAGTTCTTC,CASTPGFGLDNEQFF
TRBV5-8,TRBJ1-2,TRBD1,NA,TGTGCCAGCAGCTGGTTAACAGGGGACTCCAACTATGGCTACACCTTC,CASSWLTGDSNYGYTF
TRBV2,TRBJ2-2,TRBD2,NA,TGTGCCAGCAATAGACCGGGACTAGCGGGAGAGGAGGAGCTGTTTTTT,CASNRPGLAGEEELFF
TRBV7-9,TRBJ1-2,NA,NA,TGTGCCAGCAGCTTATCCACCTCCCAGACTAACACGGGCTACACCTTC,CASSLSTSQTNTGYTF
TRBV27,TRBJ2-6,NA,NA,TGTGCCAGCAGTTTCAGCGTCTCTGGGGCCAACGTCCTGACTTTC,CASSFSVSGANVLTF
TRBV2,TRBJ2-1,TRBD1,NA,TGTGCCAGCAGTCCGGGACAGGGGCTACCCTACAATGAGCAGTTCTTC,CASSPGQGLPYNEQFF
TRBV25-1,TRBJ2-5,TRBD2,NA,TGTGCCAGCAGGACCAGGACTAGCGGGGAGCAAGAGACCCAGTACTTC,CASRTRTSGEQETQYF
TRBV30,TRBJ1-2,NA,NA,TGTGCCTGGATTTCTTACCCGGACTATGGCTACACCTTC,CAWISYPDYGYTF
TRBV2,TRBJ2-1,NA,NA,TGTGCCAGCAGTGAACTGGACATGGAGCAGTTCTTC,CASSELDMEQFF
TRBV27,TRBJ2-7,NA,NA,TGTGCCAGCAGTCTGACGAAGGTATCCTACGAGCAGTACTTC,CASSLTKVSYEQYF
TRBV7-9,TRBJ1-2,NA,NA,TGTGCCAGCAGCTCCCAGACATATAACTATGGCTACACCTTC,CASSSQTYNYGYTF
TRBV19,TRBJ2-7,TRBD1,NA,TGTGCCAGTATCATAAGATCCGGGACAGGGGTCCACGAGCAGTACTTC,CASIIRSGTGVHEQYF
TRBV27,TRBJ2-3,TRBD2,NA,TGTGCCAGCAGTTTCTTCCCGGGACTAGCCACAGATACGCAGTATTTT,CASSFFPGLATDTQYF
TRBV15,TRBJ2-2,NA,NA,TGTGCCACCGCCGACAGATACACCGGGGAGCTGTTTTTT,CATADRYTGELFF
TRBV7-9,TRBJ2-7,NA,NA,TGTGCCAGCAGCTCACAGGGCTACGAGCAGTACTTC,CASSSQGYEQYF
TRBV2,TRBJ1-4,TRBD1,NA,TGTGCCACCCGCGGACAGGGGAGTGAAAAACTGTTTTTT,CATRGQGSEKLFF
TRBV4-3,TRBJ2-7,TRBD2,few,TGCGCCAGCAGCCAATGGGGGGGTTACGAGCAGTACTTC,CASSQWGGYEQYF